Presented here are 24 T cell receptor beta chains from one specimen sequenced in a study of cytomegalovirus exposure and HLA in healthy donors. Both 60 Vbeta primers and 13 Jbeta primers went into the PCR. The assay was immunoSEQ multiplex PCR, and TCRdb's table has in-frame clones only and misses some. The table lists fewer than 100,000 clones, with 1.5% in the top ten. Input material: PBMCs. Receptor source: a woman between 55 and 75 years old in good health and CMV-seronegative.

This chain connects TRBV5-1 to TRBJ2-1; 7 nucleotides align to TRBD2. Germline CDR1 is SGHRS and CDR2 is YFSETQ. The CDR3 length is 12 residues. V shed 7 bases, J shed 10 bases, and the junction held 8 bases outside the gene matches. The CDR3 loop reads CASAKAREEQFF. CDR3 sequence (DNA): TGCGCCAGCGCCAAAGCGCGGGAGGAGCAGTTCTTC.

The gene calls are TRBV7-2 and TRBJ2-7; D gene ambiguous. Trimming removed 4 bases at V and 7 bases at J, with 17 bases between. CDR3 length equals 14 residues. Looked up from germline, CDR1 is SGHTA and CDR2 is FQGNSA. CDR3 amino acids: CASSSTLIPGEQYF. The DNA for the CDR3 is TGTGCCAGCAGCTCAACCCTAATACCCGGGGAGCAGTACTTC.

V and J are TRBV2 and TRBJ1-2; the D gene is possibly TRBD1 (6 bases). The germline V gene has CDR1 SNHLY and CDR2 FYNNEI. CDR3 size: 13 residues. Deletions cut 8 bases from V and 4 bases from J, with 14 bases between. CDR3 in DNA: TGTGCCAGCCGACAGGAGCTCCCCTATGGCTACACCTTC. Protein: CASRQELPYGYTF. The full variable domain, in which reference TRBV2 and TRBJ1-2 provide the parts outside the CDR3, is EPEVTQTPSHQVTQMGQEVILRCVPISNHLYFYWYRQILGQKVEFLVSFYNNEISEKSEIFDDQFSVERPDGSNFTLKIRSTKLEDSAMYFCASRQELPYGYTFGSGTRLTVV.

The chain employs TRBV4-1 and TRBJ2-5, with TRBD2 as a possible D gene (5 bases). The J call may be faulty, since TRBJ2-7 better matches the DNA end. The CDR3 is 16 residues long. CDR1 and CDR2 (germline): MGHRA, YSYEKL. The CDR3 region has the DNA TGCGCCAGCAGCCAAGGCCAGCGGAGCCTCCCCTACGAGCAGTACTTC. It encodes CASSQGQRSLPYEQYF.

This chain's CDR3 is CAWSVYTGMGQETQYF. The CDR3 DNA reads as TGTGCCTGGAGTGTTTACACAGGGATGGGTCAAGAGACCCAGTACTTC. This chain links TRBV30 with TRBJ2-5; tentative D call: TRBD1 (6 bases). V was trimmed by 0 bases and J by 2 bases, leaving 16 bases between them. The CDR3 is 16 amino acids. CDR1 GTSNPN and CDR2 SVGIG come from the germline V gene (reference sequence).

V usage is TRBV21-1 and J usage is TRBJ2-2; the D call of TRBD2 is as the table states it, not checked on the DNA. TRBV21-1 is marked as a pseudogene. This CDR3 spans 16 amino acids. DNA of the CDR3: TGTGCCAGCAGCGAAGGGGACTGGACGAACACCGGGGAGCTGTTTTTT. Protein product: CASSEGDWTNTGELFF.

In regard to this clone: Other DNA sequences from this sample encode an identical CDR3 as well. The gene calls are TRBV7-2 and TRBJ2-1; D possibly corresponds to TRBD2 (5 bases). Trimming removed 3 bases from V and 5 bases from J, with 8 bases in between. Germline-derived CDR1 and CDR2 are SGHTA and FQGNSA. The CDR3 covers 13 residues. The CDR3 sequence: CASSLDGNNEQFF. The CDR3 nucleotides read TGTGCCAGCAGCTTGGACGGGAACAATGAGCAGTTCTTC.

The chain has TRBV7-8 and TRBJ1-2, with D tentatively TRBD1 (6 bases). The V end lost 7 bases, the J end lost 3 bases, and 21 bases lay between the germline ends. This CDR3 has 16 residues. Germline-derived CDR1 and CDR2 are SGHVS and FQNEAQ. This CDR3 is CASMAGAAPLDYGYTF. The CDR3 DNA sequence: TGTGCCAGCATGGCAGGGGCAGCCCCTTTGGACTATGGCTACACCTTC.

This chain connects TRBV6-4 to TRBJ2-1; no clear D gene. From germline, CDR1 is MRHNA and CDR2 SNTAGT. V lost 5 bases, J lost 7 bases, and 3 bases lay in between. CDR3 length equals 10 residues. CDR3 sequence: CASSSNEQFF. DNA for the CDR3: TGTGCCAGCAGTTCGAATGAGCAGTTCTTC.

The chain combines TRBV28 with TRBJ2-6; D gene unclear. The CDR3 sequence is 16 residues long. The germline V gene encodes CDR1 MDHEN and CDR2 SYDVKM. The V gene lost 8 bases and the J gene lost 1 base, with 15 bases spanning the gap. In nucleotides, the CDR3 is TGTGCCAGCGTTCCGGGTGGCGTATCTGGGGCCAACGTCCTGACTTTC. It is translated as CASVPGGVSGANVLTF. Full variable domain (missing parts from reference TRBV28 and TRBJ2-6): DVKVTQSSRYLVKRTGEKVFLECVQDMDHENMFWYRQDPGLGLRLIYFSYDVKMKEKGDIPEGYSVSREKKERFSLILESASTNQTSMYLCASVPGGVSGANVLTFGAGSRLTVL.

V gene TRBV28 combines with J gene TRBJ1-1; maybe TRBD1 (5 bases). This CDR3 is 13 amino acids long. The V end lost 6 bases, the J end lost 5 bases, and 13 bases lay between the germline ends. Per germline, CDR1 MDHEN and CDR2 SYDVKM. The CDR3 loop is CASSQGKGTEAFF. The CDR3 DNA follows: TGTGCCAGCAGCCAGGGTAAGGGAACTGAAGCTTTCTTT.

V is TRBV28 and J is TRBJ1-4, with TRBD1 identical over 8 bases. Germline V CDR1 and CDR2: MDHEN, SYDVKM. Trimming removed 3 bases from V and 7 bases from J; junction bases left unmatched: 10. CDR3 length: 16 residues. CDR3 region: CASSFPGGAEGEKLFF. The DNA of the CDR3 is TGTGCCAGCAGTTTTCCAGGGGGCGCCGAAGGTGAAAAACTGTTTTTT.

The chain uses TRBV7-8 and TRBJ2-7, with 7 bases that match TRBD1. V shed 3 bases and J 3 bases; nucleotides not matched to a gene: 2. Germline-derived CDR1 and CDR2 are SGHVS and FQNEAQ. The CDR3 sequence is 13 residues long. The CDR3 is CASSFRQGYEQYF. CDR3 DNA: TGTGCCAGCAGCTTTAGACAGGGCTACGAGCAGTACTTC. Together with reference TRBV7-8 and TRBJ2-7, the CDR3 gives the full variable domain: GAGVSQSPRYKVAKRGQDVALRCDPISGHVSLFWYQQALGQGPEFLTYFQNEAQLDKSGLPSDRFFAERPEGSVSTLKIQRTQQEDSAVYLCASSFRQGYEQYFGPGTRLTVT.

The genes are TRBV27 and TRBJ2-5, with 8 nucleotides matching TRBD1. CDR3 length equals 16 residues. After removal of 3 bases from V and 4 bases from J, the junction contained 10 bases not matched to a gene. The germline V gene has CDR1 MNHEY and CDR2 SMNVEV (reference sequence). This CDR3 reads CASSFQGAGFRETQYF. CDR3 bases: TGTGCCAGCAGTTTTCAGGGGGCTGGTTTCCGAGAGACCCAGTACTTC.

The chain is built from TRBV7-9 and TRBJ2-7, with 8 positions matching TRBD1. The V and J ends lost 5 bases and 0 bases, in that order; junction bases with no gene match: 9. The germline V gene has CDR1 SEHNR and CDR2 FQNEAQ (reference sequence). This CDR3 contains 16 residues. The CDR3 loop reads CASSRPTGGSSYEQYF. The CDR3 bases are TGTGCCAGCAGCCGACCTACAGGGGGAAGCTCCTACGAGCAGTACTTC.

As DNA, the CDR3 is TGCGCCAGCAGCCAAGACTGGGCAGTTGCCGAACTGTCTGGAAACACCATATATTTT. Translation gives CASSQDWAVAELSGNTIYF. The chain couples TRBV4-1 to TRBJ1-3, with unresolved D. Trimming took 0 bases from V and 1 from J, leaving 19 bases between them. Germline V CDR1 and CDR2: MGHRA, YSYEKL. The CDR3 is 19 residues long.

Of note for this clone: The same CDR3 arises from other DNA sequences in this sample as well. The rearrangement joins TRBV27 to TRBJ2-1; 9 bases fit TRBD2. Germline CDR1 is MNHEY and CDR2 is SMNVEV (reference sequence). Trimming at V came to 0 bases and at J to 3 bases, leaving 0 bases not matched to a gene. This CDR3 has 15 residues. The CDR3 protein is CASSLSREGYNEQFF. For the CDR3, the DNA is TGTGCCAGCAGTTTATCGCGGGAGGGCTACAATGAGCAGTTCTTC.

The chain joins TRBV11-2 to TRBJ1-3; perhaps TRBD1 as D (6 bases). The germline CDR1 and CDR2 sequences are SGHAT and FQNNGV. The V end lost 0 bases, the J end lost 3 bases, and 15 bases lay between the germline ends. CDR3 length: 17 amino acids. The CDR3 DNA reads TGTGCCAGCAGCTTAGACTTGGGGGGGGCAAGTGGAAACACCATATATTTT. It encodes CASSLDLGGASGNTIYF. The full variable domain, completed using reference TRBV11-2 and TRBJ1-3, is EAGVAQSPRYKIIEKRQSVAFWCNPISGHATLYWYQQILGQGPKLLIQFQNNGVVDDSQLPKDRFSAERLKGVDSTLKIQPAKLEDSAVYLCASSLDLGGASGNTIYFGEGSWLTVV.

Here the CDR3 reads CASRLAGGGDTQYF. The CDR3 region has the DNA TGTGCCAGCAGACTAGCGGGAGGAGGGGATACGCAGTATTTT. V usage is TRBV27 and J usage is TRBJ2-3; 12 bases are a match to TRBD2. J lost 6 bases, V lost 6 bases, and 4 bases had no gene match. The CDR3 extends over 14 amino acids. Germline CDR1 and CDR2: MNHEY and SMNVEV (reference sequence).

The chain joins TRBV10-3 to TRBJ1-2, with D possibly matching TRBD1 (6 bases). Trimming left V 6 bases short and J 0 bases short, with 8 bases between. CDR3 length equals 13 residues. Germline CDR1 and CDR2: ENHRY and SYGVKD. The CDR3 nucleotides read TGTGCCATCAGCACAGGGTCTAACTATGGCTACACCTTC. It encodes CAISTGSNYGYTF.

The chain recombines TRBV19 with TRBJ2-1; unclear D gene. This CDR3 region has 15 residues. The germline gives CDR1 LNHDA, CDR2 SQIVND (reference sequence). V was cut by 5 bases and J by 6 bases, with 17 bases left in between. The CDR3 region has the DNA TGTGCCAGTAGTCCCCGAAGAGGTTTGGGCAATGAGCAGTTCTTC. Translating gives CASSPRRGLGNEQFF.

The CDR3 nucleotides are TGTGCCAGCAGCCCCCTTGCTAGCGGGATATCCGAGCAGTACTTC. Translated: CASSPLASGISEQYF. This chain connects TRBV7-3 to TRBJ2-7; 9 bases fit TRBD2. J lost 6 bases, V lost 5 bases, and 11 bases had no gene match. Germline CDR1 and CDR2: SGHTA and FQGTGA. The CDR3 runs 15 residues.

The rearrangement uses TRBV5-6 and TRBJ2-1, with D possibly matching TRBD1 (6 bases). Germline loops: CDR1 SGHDT, CDR2 YYEEEE. The CDR3 totals 16 residues. V was clipped by 4 bases and J by 4 bases, with 18 bases between them. CDR3 region: CASSPGVDRAYNEQFF. In DNA form, the CDR3 reads TGTGCCAGCAGCCCTGGGGTGGACAGAGCTTACAATGAGCAGTTCTTC.

The chain joins TRBV19 to TRBJ2-5; maybe TRBD2 (6 bases). Germline CDR1 and CDR2: LNHDA and SQIVND (reference sequence). Between the trimmed V and J ends, which lost 5 bases and 1 base, there was a span of 11 bases. This CDR3 region has 14 residues. The DNA of the CDR3 is TGTGCCAGTAGTTTATCTAGCGCCCAAGAGACCCAGTACTTC. Encoded protein: CASSLSSAQETQYF.